This T cell receptor (beta chain) comes out of a study of cytotoxic CD8 clonotypes in ibrutinib-treated CLL. Method: immunoSEQ multiplex PCR; TCRdb's copy keeps in-frame clones and lacks some. Of tens of thousands of clones in the sample, around four fifths are singletons; the top ten hold about 36%. The V and J ends lost 2 bases and 2 bases, in that order; junction bases with no gene match: 5. This CDR3 has 15 amino acids. Per the germline V gene, CDR1 is MNHNY and CDR2 is SVGAGI (reference sequence). The chain combines TRBV6-6 with TRBJ2-7; 8 nucleotides match TRBD1. The sequenced sample was PBMCs, obtained after 24 months of ibrutinib treatment. This clonotype was obtained from a human donor with chronic lymphocytic leukemia. CDR3 residues: CASSYNTGGPYEQYF. CDR3 coding DNA: TGTGCCAGCAGTTACAACACAGGGGGGCCCTACGAGCAGTACTTC.